One sample yielded the 23 T cell receptor beta chains listed below, sequenced in a study of blood T cells in healthy people across ages (dated by TCRdb to the mid-2010s). Library construction relied on 5' RACE. For sequencing, an Illumina HiSeq 2500 was employed. A second PCR of about 6 to 11 cycles was run with a J-beta primer mix and a sample-barcoded 5' primer. In-frame beta chains were kept once TCRdb had trimmed the public reads at Q25 with fastp and called clones with MiXCR. A single entry per CDR3 protein holds the most common genes and DNA from its merged rows. In all, the sample holds over 1.5 million distinct CDR3 sequences, and approximately 50% of those were seen once. Over 2% of the sample is in the top ten clones. Sequencing input: blood. These TCRs come from a woman aged 40 to 50 in good health.

This clonotype was observed a handful of times. This rearrangement joins TRBV20-1 to TRBJ2-5; 8 bases line up with TRBD1. The J call may be incorrect, as the DNA end agrees better with TRBJ2-7. This CDR3 contains 13 residues. Germline-derived CDR1 and CDR2 are DFQATT and SNEGSKA (reference sequence). In DNA, the CDR3 is TGCAGTGCTCTCCGGACAGGGAAGGTCGAGCAGTACTTC. Translation gives CSALRTGKVEQYF.

This chain joins TRBV6-6 and TRBJ2-4; TRBD2 matches at 7 bases. Germline V CDR1 and CDR2: MNHNY, SVGAGI (reference sequence). The CDR3 extends over 14 amino acids. V lost 10 bases to trimming and J lost 3 bases; unmatched junction nucleotides: 9. This CDR3 reads CATTAGNLKNIQYF. In DNA form, the CDR3 reads TGTGCCACCACAGCGGGAAACCTCAAAAACATTCAGTACTTC.

This clonotype turned up a few times. V usage is TRBV7-9 and J usage is TRBJ2-7; a weak D match, TRBD2 (6 bases). The germline gives CDR1 SEHNR, CDR2 FQNEAQ (reference sequence). This CDR3 comprises 13 residues. V lost 10 bases and J 0 bases, leaving 13 bases between the germline ends. CDR3 amino acids: CATTGAHSYEQYF. CDR3 in DNA: TGTGCCACGACGGGAGCCCACTCCTACGAGCAGTACTTC.

In its sample, this clonotype was seen many times. The chain recombines TRBV4-3 with TRBJ2-6; D ambiguous. Germline V lookup: CDR1 LGHNA, CDR2 YSLEER. V was cut by 5 bases and J by 15 bases, with 14 bases left in between. The CDR3 is 12 amino acids. CDR3 sequence reads: CASSSHPSALTF. The CDR3 coding sequence is TGCGCCAGCAGCTCCCATCCCTCAGCCCTGACTTTC.

The chain has TRBV7-2 and TRBJ2-1; D may be TRBD2 (6 bases). Germline CDR1 SGHTA, CDR2 FQGNSA. The CDR3 is 16 amino acids. The germline V and J ends were trimmed by 5 bases and 2 bases, with 16 bases remaining between them. CDR3 residues: CASSPSGLRTYNEQFF. The CDR3 nucleotides are TGTGCCAGCAGCCCCTCGGGACTCCGAACCTACAATGAGCAGTTCTTC. The full variable domain, in which reference TRBV7-2 and TRBJ2-1 provide the parts outside the CDR3, is GAGVSQSPSNKVTEKGKDVELRCDPISGHTALYWYRQSLGQGLEFLIYFQGNSAPDKSGLPSDRFSAERTGGSVSTLTIQRTQQEDSAVYLCASSPSGLRTYNEQFFGPGTRLTVL.

J is TRBJ2-5 and V is TRBV13; D possibly matches TRBD1 or TRBD2 (5 bases each). With 5 bases removed from V and 11 bases from J, the gap between germline ends came to 27 bases. Germline values: CDR1 PRHDT, CDR2 FYEKMQ (reference sequence). The CDR3 covers 16 residues. CDR3 amino acids: CASSPPEGREYNEQYF. CDR3 coding DNA: TGTGCCAGCAGCCCCCCTGAGGGGAGAGAGTACAATGAGCAGTACTTC.

The chain employs TRBV7-9 and TRBJ2-3; a possible D gene is TRBD1 (5 bases). The V gene's germline CDR1 is SEHNR and CDR2 FQNEAQ (reference sequence). This CDR3 spans 16 amino acids. V lost 3 bases, J lost 2 bases, and 15 bases lay in between. For the CDR3, the DNA is TGTGCCAGCAGCTTGGAAGGACACTTTGCCACAGATACGCAGTATTTT. This sequence encodes CASSLEGHFATDTQYF.

This clonotype has more than one count but fewer than ten. The chain couples TRBV13 to TRBJ1-2, with 7 bases matching TRBD1. The CDR3 consists of 14 residues. The ends lost 5 bases at V and 5 bases at J; junction bases unmatched: 8. CDR1 and CDR2 (germline): PRHDT, FYEKMQ (reference sequence). The CDR3 protein is CASSETTGMYGYTF. The CDR3 DNA sequence: TGTGCCAGCAGCGAAACGACAGGGATGTATGGCTACACCTTC.

This clonotype has just a few counts. The genes are TRBV6-1 and TRBJ2-5, with 7 bases lining up with TRBD1. The CDR3 extends over 16 amino acids. The germline V gene has CDR1 MNHNS and CDR2 SASEGT. The V gene end was trimmed by 1 base and the J gene end by 2 bases; junction bases not matched to a gene: 7. The CDR3 region is CASSEESGQTQETQYF. The CDR3 DNA reads as TGTGCCAGCAGTGAAGAGTCGGGACAGACACAAGAGACCCAGTACTTC.

CDR3 sequence: CASSPILLEQFF. In DNA, the CDR3 is TGTGCCAGCAGCCCCATCCTTTTAGAGCAGTTCTTC. V and J are TRBV7-2 and TRBJ2-1; D gene unclear. Germline CDR1 is SGHTA and CDR2 is FQGNSA. The ends were cut back, 5 bases at V and 10 bases at J, with 12 bases in the middle. This CDR3 contains 12 residues.

The chain recombines TRBV4-1 with TRBJ1-5; 9 bases are shared with TRBD1. The CDR3 contains 15 residues. Germline V lookup: CDR1 MGHRA, CDR2 YSYEKL. Losses at the gene ends were 0 bases for V and 7 bases for J; bases not matched to a gene: 4. The CDR3 DNA reads TGCGCCAGCAGCCAAGAAGGACAGGGGCGACAGCCCCAGCATTTT. Its protein product is CASSQEGQGRQPQHF.

J is TRBJ2-5 and V is TRBV5-6, with TRBD2 matching 12 bases. With 4 bases clipped from V and 5 bases from J, the junction kept 9 bases outside the gene matches. The germline gives CDR1 SGHDT, CDR2 YYEEEE. The CDR3 runs 16 residues. CDR3 region: CASSLRTSGVRETQYF. The DNA for the CDR3 is TGTGCCAGCAGCCTCCGGACTAGCGGGGTCAGGGAGACCCAGTACTTC. The variable domain in full, with the rest retrieved from reference TRBV5-6 and TRBJ2-5, is DAGVTQSPTHLIKTRGQQVTLRCSPKSGHDTVSWYQQALGQGPQFIFQYYEEEERQRGNFPDRFSGHQFPNYSSELNVNALLLGDSALYLCASSLRTSGVRETQYFGPGTRLLVL.

The chain uses TRBV28 and TRBJ2-6; the D is unclear. V was clipped by 3 bases and J by 1 base, with 10 bases between them. Germline V gene sequence: CDR1 MDHEN, CDR2 SYDVKM. This CDR3 contains 16 residues. The CDR3 DNA reads as TGTGCCAGCAGTTTGAGTCAGGTTTCTGGGGCCAACGTCCTGACTTTC. This sequence encodes CASSLSQVSGANVLTF. Full variable domain (remainder filled in from reference TRBV28 and TRBJ2-6): DVKVTQSSRYLVKRTGEKVFLECVQDMDHENMFWYRQDPGLGLRLIYFSYDVKMKEKGDIPEGYSVSREKKERFSLILESASTNQTSMYLCASSLSQVSGANVLTFGAGSRLTVL.

The V gene is TRBV5-1, the J gene TRBJ2-5; D call uncertain. The V gene's germline CDR1 is SGHRS and CDR2 YFSETQ. Trimming stripped 3 bases from V and 3 bases from J, with 12 bases between. The CDR3 extends over 14 amino acids. The CDR3 region has the DNA TGCGCCAGCAGCTCCACCGGACGGGAAGAGACCCAGTACTTC. Protein: CASSSTGREETQYF. Using reference TRBV5-1 and TRBJ2-5 for the parts outside the CDR3, the full variable domain is KAGVTQTPRYLIKTRGQQVTLSCSPISGHRSVSWYQQTPGQGLQFLFEYFSETQRNKGNFPGRFSGRQFSNSRSEMNVSTLELGDSALYLCASSSTGREETQYFGPGTRLLVL.

The genes are TRBV28 and TRBJ2-1; 12 bases align to TRBD2. Germline trimming cut 4 bases from V and 3 bases from J; bases unmatched to any gene: 16. The CDR3 consists of 20 residues. The V gene's germline CDR1 is MDHEN and CDR2 SYDVKM. The CDR3: CASSSPYSLAGGSSYNEQFF. CDR3 coding DNA: TGTGCCAGCAGTTCCCCTTACTCACTAGCGGGGGGTTCGAGCTACAATGAGCAGTTCTTC.

The rearrangement uses TRBV20-1 and TRBJ2-7; TRBD1 matches 10 bases. The germline V gene has CDR1 DFQATT and CDR2 SNEGSKA (reference sequence). The V and J ends lost 5 bases and 5 bases, in that order; junction bases with no gene match: 12. CDR3 length equals 15 residues. The CDR3 DNA is TGCAGTGCTCTAAGACCGGGACAGGGGTTCCACGAGCAGTACTTC. Amino acid sequence: CSALRPGQGFHEQYF.

This chain joins TRBV10-3 and TRBJ2-7; 8 bases match TRBD1. CDR1 is ENHRY, CDR2 SYGVKD, per germline. The CDR3 consists of 14 residues. With V trimmed by 3 bases and J by 9 bases, 10 bases remained unmatched. Here the CDR3 reads CAISDPSGGSGQYF. The CDR3 DNA sequence: TGTGCCATCAGTGACCCGTCAGGGGGCAGTGGGCAGTACTTC.

This clonotype has a count of ten or more. The rearrangement links TRBV12-3 or TRBV12-4 to TRBJ2-7, with 8 bases fitting TRBD1. V dropped 3 bases and J dropped 0; count of bases not matched to a gene: 1. CDR3 length: 14 amino acids. The DNA for the CDR3 is TGTGCCAGCAGTTTCAGGGGGCCCTCCTACGAGCAGTACTTC. Protein: CASSFRGPSYEQYF.

This chain uses TRBV14 with TRBJ2-5; D remains ambiguous. The germline V gene encodes CDR1 SGHDN and CDR2 FVKESK. V lost 1 base to trimming and J lost 11 bases, with 17 bases between them. The CDR3 sequence is 14 residues long. The CDR3 nucleotides read TGTGCCAGCAGCCAAGCCGTCTCCTACAATGAGCAGTACTTC. This encodes CASSQAVSYNEQYF.

This clonotype was seen only a few times. The rearrangement links TRBV28 to TRBJ2-1; 11 bases line up with TRBD2. After removal of 8 bases from V and 3 bases from J, the junction contained 3 bases not matched to a gene. The germline V gene encodes CDR1 MDHEN and CDR2 SYDVKM. The CDR3 runs 14 residues. CDR3 sequence: CASFGTSGYNEQFF. CDR3 sequence (DNA): TGTGCCAGCTTCGGGACTAGCGGCTACAATGAGCAGTTCTTC.

The chain combines TRBV5-6 with TRBJ1-2; D is uncertain. V lost 3 bases and J 2 bases, leaving 17 bases between the germline ends. Germline V lookup: CDR1 SGHDT, CDR2 YYEEEE. This CDR3 comprises 16 residues. The CDR3 DNA is TGTGCCAGCAGCTGCCTACACTGGACGATGAACTATGGCTACACCTTC. Translating gives CASSCLHWTMNYGYTF.

The gene calls are TRBV24-1 and TRBJ1-2; D not certain. This CDR3 contains 12 residues. V dropped 4 bases and J dropped 3 bases, with 5 bases sitting between them. Germline V lookup: CDR1 KGHDR, CDR2 SFDVKD. CDR3 DNA sequence: TGTGCCACCAGTGAGGGGTACTATGGCTACACCTTC. Translating it yields CATSEGYYGYTF.

This clonotype has a handful of counts. CDR3 sequence: CASSPWIDSKYNEQFF. DNA for the CDR3: TGTGCCAGCAGCCCCTGGATTGACTCTAAATACAATGAGCAGTTCTTC. V gene TRBV14 combines with J gene TRBJ2-1; no clear D gene. Germline V gene lookup returns CDR1 SGHDN and CDR2 FVKESK. Trimming stripped 4 bases from V and 4 bases from J, with 17 bases between. CDR3 length equals 16 residues.